This record covers a single TCR beta chain. The antigen is unknown. The data derive from a study of cytotoxic CD8 clonotypes in ibrutinib-treated CLL. Whole-study context: Enrolment comprised about a dozen relapsed/refractory and around 15 treatment-naive patients; fewer than 18 were IGHV unmutated. Response samples followed a median around 12 months of treatment, range 6 to 36.

Targeted sequencing depth ranged from 1 in 200,000 to 1 in 1 million T cells. Profiling relied on immunoSEQ multiplex PCR, and the TCRdb table lists in-frame clones only, not all of them. This sample carries about 180,000 clones, under 90% of them seen once, and the ten largest clones take around 4.5%. Regarding the study as a whole: Clonality correlated strongly with circulating CD8+ T cells and exceeded age-matched healthy donors at baseline.

Specimen: PBMCs, collected after 24 months of ibrutinib treatment. This TCR derives from a human donor with chronic lymphocytic leukemia.

The CDR3 DNA reads TGCGCCAGCAGCCAAGATTGGGACAGGAGAAACACTGAAGCTTTCTTT. The encoded protein is CASSQDWDRRNTEAFF. This sequence joins TRBV4-1 and TRBJ1-1; 8 positions match TRBD1. CDR1 is MGHRA and CDR2 is YSYEKL in the germline V gene. The J segment lost 2 bases and the V segment lost 0 bases, leaving 5 bases of the junction unmatched. CDR3 length: 16 amino acids.